The 8 T cell receptor beta chains reported below all come from one sample, sequenced in a study of human T cells and chemical hapten exposure. Time point of the sample: patch test 1, 2 weeks after DPC sensitization. The sample's treatment: therapeutic diphenylcyclopropenone sensitization with weekly scalp DPC. Via MiXCR, TCRdb re-called the RACE reads, giving one row per CDR3 protein. The table includes fewer than 500,000 distinct CDR3 sequences, roughly 5% detected once. Sequencing used whole blood, obtained in connection with sensitization to the hapten diphenylcyclopropenone (DPC). The receptor source for this set is a woman aged 50 to 60 with alopecia areata. Some clones in this sample may be carry-over from other donors' samples.

In this sample, this clonotype turned up a few times. The chain is built from TRBV12-3 or TRBV12-4 and TRBJ1-2; a weak D match, TRBD1 (5 bases). This CDR3 contains 14 residues. Trimming removed 3 bases at V and 4 bases at J, with 12 bases between. This CDR3 is CASSFSRQTYGYTF. CDR3 in DNA: TGTGCCAGCAGTTTCAGCCGACAGACCTATGGCTACACCTTC.

This clonotype came up many times. The chain carries TRBV7-2 and TRBJ2-1; D gene unclear. The germline V gene has CDR1 SGHTA and CDR2 FQGNSA. The CDR3 extends over 14 amino acids. With 3 bases removed from V and 2 bases from J, the gap between germline ends came to 8 bases. The CDR3 region has the DNA TGTGCCAGCAGCTTTAAAAAGACCTACAATGAGCAGTTCTTC. Protein: CASSFKKTYNEQFF.

The chain uses TRBV12-3 or TRBV12-4 and TRBJ2-1; 10 bases align to TRBD2. There are 16 residues in the CDR3. The trim removed 8 bases at V and 6 bases at J, leaving 13 bases unmatched. This chain's CDR3 is CASVPRGLAGVNEQFF. The DNA for the CDR3 is TGTGCCAGCGTACCCCGCGGTCTAGCGGGGGTCAATGAGCAGTTCTTC.

Ten or more counts support this clonotype. The chain couples TRBV20-1 to TRBJ2-7, with TRBD1 identical over 9 bases. The CDR3 is 15 amino acids. Trimming cost V 5 bases and J 1 base; bases outside gene matches: 9. The V gene's germline CDR1 is DFQATT and CDR2 SNEGSKA (reference sequence). The CDR3 region has the DNA TGCAGTGCTGTACACCGGGACAGGGATTCCTACGAGCAGTACTTC. Its translation: CSAVHRDRDSYEQYF.

The V call is TRBV20-1, the J call TRBJ2-7; no definite D call. The CDR3 totals 13 residues. V lost 5 bases, J lost 0 bases, and 11 bases lay in between. CDR1 is DFQATT and CDR2 is SNEGSKA in the germline V gene (reference sequence). The CDR3 nucleotides are TGCAGTGCTGGAACAGAGAGCTCCTACGAGCAGTACTTC. Translation gives CSAGTESSYEQYF.

This sequence joins TRBV5-1 and TRBJ1-2; TRBD1 matches at 8 bases. This CDR3 is 15 amino acids long. Germline V gives CDR1 SGHRS, CDR2 YFSETQ. J lost 13 bases, V lost 0 bases, and 14 bases had no gene match. CDR3 sequence (DNA): TGCGCCAGCAGCTTGGGAGGTGGGACAGGCTCTAGGAGCACCTTC. Protein: CASSLGGGTGSRSTF.

The chain has TRBV6-6 and TRBJ2-1; perhaps TRBD1 as D (5 bases). The CDR3 sequence is 14 residues long. CDR1 MNHNY and CDR2 SVGAGI come from the germline V gene (reference sequence). Trimming left V 5 bases short and J 8 bases short, with 16 bases between. CDR3 nucleotide sequence: TGTGCCAGCAGTCAGACAGTCTGGGGCGATGAGCAGTTCTTC. It is translated as CASSQTVWGDEQFF.

This clonotype has only a few counts. Here the CDR3 reads CASSSQAGGPIEQYF. CDR3 nucleotide sequence: TGTGCCAGCAGCTCACAAGCGGGAGGGCCTATCGAGCAGTACTTC. The chain carries TRBV9 and TRBJ2-7; 10 nucleotides align to TRBD2. CDR1 and CDR2 from the germline V gene are SGDLS and YYNGEE. The length of the CDR3 is 15 residues. The trim removed 4 bases at V and 6 bases at J, leaving 10 bases unmatched.